This T cell receptor (beta chain) was captured by sequencing in a study of cytomegalovirus exposure and HLA in healthy donors. The PCR was carried out with 60 Vbeta primers and 13 Jbeta primers. Only in-frame clones appear in the TCRdb table, and some are missing; sequencing was by immunoSEQ multiplex PCR. Recorded for this sample: 95,000 to 150,000 clones. Germline V CDR1 and CDR2: SEHNR, FQNEAQ (reference sequence). Trimming cost V 4 bases and J 7 bases, with 10 bases left between them. The CDR3 sequence is 12 residues long. The specimen sequenced was PBMCs. The V and J genes are TRBV7-9 and TRBJ1-1; D might be TRBD1 (6 bases). The receptor was isolated from a man aged 18 to 35 in good health and CMV-seronegative. CDR3 DNA: TGTGCCAGCAGCTCCGGACAGCGTGAAGCTTTCTTT. It translates to CASSSGQREAFF.